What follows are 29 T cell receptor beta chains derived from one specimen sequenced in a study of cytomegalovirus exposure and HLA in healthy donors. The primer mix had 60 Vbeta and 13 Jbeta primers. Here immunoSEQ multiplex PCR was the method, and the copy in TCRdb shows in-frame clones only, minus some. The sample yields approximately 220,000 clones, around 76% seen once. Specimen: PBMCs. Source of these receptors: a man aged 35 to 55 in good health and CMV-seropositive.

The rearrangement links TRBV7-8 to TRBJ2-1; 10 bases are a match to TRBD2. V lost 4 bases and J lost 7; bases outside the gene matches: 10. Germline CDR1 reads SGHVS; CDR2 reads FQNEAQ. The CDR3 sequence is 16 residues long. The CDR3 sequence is CASSWSGRARGNEQFF. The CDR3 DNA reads TGTGCCAGCAGCTGGAGCGGGAGGGCCCGGGGAAATGAGCAGTTCTTC.

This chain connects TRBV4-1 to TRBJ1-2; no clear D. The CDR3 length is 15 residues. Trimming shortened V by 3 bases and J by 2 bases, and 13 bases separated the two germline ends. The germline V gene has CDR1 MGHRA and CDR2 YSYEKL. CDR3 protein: CASSHRVTTNYGYTF. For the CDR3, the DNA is TGCGCCAGCAGCCATCGAGTTACTACAAACTATGGCTACACCTTC.

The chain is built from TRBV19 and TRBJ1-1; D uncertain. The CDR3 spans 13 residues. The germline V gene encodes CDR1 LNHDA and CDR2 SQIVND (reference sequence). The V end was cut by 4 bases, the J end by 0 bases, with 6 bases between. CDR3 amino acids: CASSTAMNTEAFF. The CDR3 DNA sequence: TGTGCCAGTAGTACCGCTATGAACACTGAAGCTTTCTTT.

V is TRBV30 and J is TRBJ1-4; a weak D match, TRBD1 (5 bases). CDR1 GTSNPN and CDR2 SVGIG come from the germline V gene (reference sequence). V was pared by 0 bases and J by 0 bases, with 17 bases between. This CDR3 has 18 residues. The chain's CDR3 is CAWSVPQGFYSTNEKLFF. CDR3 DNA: TGTGCCTGGAGTGTACCTCAGGGCTTCTACTCAACTAATGAAAAACTGTTTTTT.

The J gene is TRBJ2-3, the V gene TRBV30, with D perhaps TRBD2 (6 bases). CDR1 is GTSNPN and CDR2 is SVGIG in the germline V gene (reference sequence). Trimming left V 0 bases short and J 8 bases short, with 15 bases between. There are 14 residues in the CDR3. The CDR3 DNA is TGTGCCTGGAGTGTAAATATAGGGCGGGGTACGCAGTATTTT. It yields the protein CAWSVNIGRGTQYF.

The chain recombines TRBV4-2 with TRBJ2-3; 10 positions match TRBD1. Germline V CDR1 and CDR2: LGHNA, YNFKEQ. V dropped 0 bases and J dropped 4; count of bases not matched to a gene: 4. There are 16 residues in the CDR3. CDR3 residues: CASSQEGTGVPDTQYF. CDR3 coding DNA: TGTGCCAGCAGCCAAGAAGGGACAGGGGTGCCAGATACGCAGTATTTT.

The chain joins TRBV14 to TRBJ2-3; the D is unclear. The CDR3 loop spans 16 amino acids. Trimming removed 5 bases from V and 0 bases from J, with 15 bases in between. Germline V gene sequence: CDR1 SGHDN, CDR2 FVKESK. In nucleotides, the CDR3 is TGTGCCAGCAGCTTACTGCAGGATCCTAGCACAGATACGCAGTATTTT. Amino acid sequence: CASSLLQDPSTDTQYF.

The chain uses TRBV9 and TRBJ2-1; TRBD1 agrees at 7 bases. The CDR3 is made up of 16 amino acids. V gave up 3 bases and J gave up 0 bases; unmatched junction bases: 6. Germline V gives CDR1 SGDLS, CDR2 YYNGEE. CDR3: CASSGRGGSSYNEQFF. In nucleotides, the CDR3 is TGTGCCAGCAGCGGAAGAGGGGGCAGCTCCTACAATGAGCAGTTCTTC.

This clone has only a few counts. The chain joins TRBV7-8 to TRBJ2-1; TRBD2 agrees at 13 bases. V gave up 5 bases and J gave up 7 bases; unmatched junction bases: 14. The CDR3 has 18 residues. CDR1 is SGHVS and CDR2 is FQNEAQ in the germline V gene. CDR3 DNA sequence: TGTGCCAGCAGCCCACCCTTGCGGACTAGCGGGAGTAGGAATGAGCAGTTCTTC. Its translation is CASSPPLRTSGSRNEQFF.

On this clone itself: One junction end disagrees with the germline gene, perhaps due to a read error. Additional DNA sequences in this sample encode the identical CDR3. The CDR3 bases are TGTGCCAGCAGACAGGGTATCTCTGGGAACACCATATATTTT. Its protein product is CASRQGISGNTIYF. The chain carries TRBV6-5 and TRBJ1-3, with D possibly TRBD1 on 6 matching bases. This CDR3 comprises 14 residues. Germline values: CDR1 MNHEY, CDR2 SVGAGI.

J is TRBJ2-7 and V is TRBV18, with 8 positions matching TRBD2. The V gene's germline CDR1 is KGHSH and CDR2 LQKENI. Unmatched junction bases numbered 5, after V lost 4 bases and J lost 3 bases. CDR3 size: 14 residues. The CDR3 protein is CASSRAGVGYEQYV. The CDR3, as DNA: TGTGCCAGCTCACGAGCGGGAGTGGGCTACGAGCAGTACGTC.

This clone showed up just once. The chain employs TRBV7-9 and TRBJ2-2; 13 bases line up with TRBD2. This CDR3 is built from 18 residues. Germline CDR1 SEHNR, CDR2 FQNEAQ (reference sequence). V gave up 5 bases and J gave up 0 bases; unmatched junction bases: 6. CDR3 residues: CASSPGLAGPANTGELFF. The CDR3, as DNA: TGTGCCAGCAGCCCGGGACTAGCGGGGCCAGCGAACACCGGGGAGCTGTTTTTT. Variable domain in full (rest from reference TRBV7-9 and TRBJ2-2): DTGVSQNPRHKITKRGQNVTFRCDPISEHNRLYWYRQTLGQGPEFLTYFQNEAQLEKSRLLSDRFSAERPKGSFSTLEIQRTEQGDSAMYLCASSPGLAGPANTGELFFGEGSRLTVL.

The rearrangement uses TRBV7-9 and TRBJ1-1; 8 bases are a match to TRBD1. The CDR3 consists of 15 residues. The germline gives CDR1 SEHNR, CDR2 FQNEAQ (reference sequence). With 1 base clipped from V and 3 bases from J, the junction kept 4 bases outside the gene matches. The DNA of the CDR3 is TGTGCCAGCAGCTTAGGCTCGACAGGGGACACTGAAGCTTTCTTT. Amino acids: CASSLGSTGDTEAFF.

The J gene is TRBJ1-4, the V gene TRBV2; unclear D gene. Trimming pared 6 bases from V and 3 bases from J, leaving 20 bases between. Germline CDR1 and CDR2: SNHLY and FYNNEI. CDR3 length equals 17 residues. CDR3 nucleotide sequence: TGTGCCAGCAGCCAGCGGCAGGCCACGGCGGCTAATGAAAAACTGTTTTTT. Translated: CASSQRQATAANEKLFF.

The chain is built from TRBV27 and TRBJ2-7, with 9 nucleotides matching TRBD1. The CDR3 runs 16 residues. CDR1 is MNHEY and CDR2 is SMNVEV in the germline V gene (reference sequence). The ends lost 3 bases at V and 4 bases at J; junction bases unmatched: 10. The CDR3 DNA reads TGTGCCAGCAGTTTGACACCGGGACAGGGTAAGTACGAGCAGTACGTC. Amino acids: CASSLTPGQGKYEQYV.

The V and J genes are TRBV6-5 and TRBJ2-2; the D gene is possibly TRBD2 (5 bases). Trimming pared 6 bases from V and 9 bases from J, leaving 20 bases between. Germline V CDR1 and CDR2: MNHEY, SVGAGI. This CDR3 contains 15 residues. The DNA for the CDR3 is TGTGCCAGCAGCGACCAAAGCGGACGGACCTGGGAGCTGTTTTTT. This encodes CASSDQSGRTWELFF.

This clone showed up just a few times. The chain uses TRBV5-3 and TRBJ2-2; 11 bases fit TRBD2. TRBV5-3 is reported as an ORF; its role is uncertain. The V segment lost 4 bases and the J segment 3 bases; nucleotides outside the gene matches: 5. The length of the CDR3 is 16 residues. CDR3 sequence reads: CARSPPLAGDTGELFF. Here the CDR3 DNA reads TGTGCCAGAAGCCCCCCACTAGCGGGAGACACCGGGGAGCTGTTTTTT.

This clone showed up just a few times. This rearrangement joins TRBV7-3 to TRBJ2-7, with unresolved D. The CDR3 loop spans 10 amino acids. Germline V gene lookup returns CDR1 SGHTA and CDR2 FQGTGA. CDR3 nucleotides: TGTCCGCTTCGGTCCTACGAGCAGTACTTC. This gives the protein CPLRSYEQYF.

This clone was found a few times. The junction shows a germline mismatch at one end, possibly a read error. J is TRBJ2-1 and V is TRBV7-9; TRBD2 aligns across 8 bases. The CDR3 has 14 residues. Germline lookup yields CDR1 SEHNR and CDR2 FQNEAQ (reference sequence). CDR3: CSSSLLAGSSEQFF. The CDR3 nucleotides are TGTTCCAGCAGCTTATTAGCGGGATCCAGTGAGCAGTTCTTC.

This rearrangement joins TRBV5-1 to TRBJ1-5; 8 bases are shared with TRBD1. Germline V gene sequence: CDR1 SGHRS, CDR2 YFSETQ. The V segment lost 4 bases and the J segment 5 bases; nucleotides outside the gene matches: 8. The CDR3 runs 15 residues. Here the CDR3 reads CASSEGQAPYQPQHF. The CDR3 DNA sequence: TGCGCCAGCAGCGAGGGACAGGCTCCATATCAGCCCCAGCATTTT.

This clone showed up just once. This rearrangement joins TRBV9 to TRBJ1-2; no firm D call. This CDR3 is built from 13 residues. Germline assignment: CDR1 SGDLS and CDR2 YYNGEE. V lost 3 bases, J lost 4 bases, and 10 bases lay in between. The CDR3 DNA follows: TGTGCCAGCAGCGCGGCCGAGGGCTATGGCTACACCTTC. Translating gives CASSAAEGYGYTF.

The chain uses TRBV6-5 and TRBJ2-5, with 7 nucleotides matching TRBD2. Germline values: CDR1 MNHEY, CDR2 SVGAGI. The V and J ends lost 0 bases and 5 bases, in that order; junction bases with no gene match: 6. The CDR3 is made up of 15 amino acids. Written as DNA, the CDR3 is TGTGCCAGCAGTTACTCGACCCAGGGAGGGGAGACCCAGTACTTC. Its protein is CASSYSTQGGETQYF.

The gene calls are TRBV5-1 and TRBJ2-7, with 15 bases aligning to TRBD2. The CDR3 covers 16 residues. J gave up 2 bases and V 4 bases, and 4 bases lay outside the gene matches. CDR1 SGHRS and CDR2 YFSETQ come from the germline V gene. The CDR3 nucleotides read TGCGCCAGCAGCCCAGGACTAGCGGGAGGGGCCTACGAGCAGTACTTC. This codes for CASSPGLAGGAYEQYF.

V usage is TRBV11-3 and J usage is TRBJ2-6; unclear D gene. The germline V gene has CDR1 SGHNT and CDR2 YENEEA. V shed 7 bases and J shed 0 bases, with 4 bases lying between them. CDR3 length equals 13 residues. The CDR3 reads CASTLSGANVLTF. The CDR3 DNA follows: TGTGCCAGCACCCTCTCTGGGGCCAACGTCCTGACTTTC.

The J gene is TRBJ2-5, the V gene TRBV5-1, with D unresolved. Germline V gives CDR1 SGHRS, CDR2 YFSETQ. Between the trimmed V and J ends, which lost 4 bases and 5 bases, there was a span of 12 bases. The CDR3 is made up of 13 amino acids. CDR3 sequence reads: CASSPLTLETQYF. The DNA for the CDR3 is TGCGCCAGCAGCCCCTTGACTTTGGAGACCCAGTACTTC.

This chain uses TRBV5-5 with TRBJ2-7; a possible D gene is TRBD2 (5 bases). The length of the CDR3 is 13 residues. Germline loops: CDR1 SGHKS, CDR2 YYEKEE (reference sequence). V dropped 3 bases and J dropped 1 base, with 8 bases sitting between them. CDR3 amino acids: CASSSGNSYEQYF. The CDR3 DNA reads TGTGCCAGCAGCTCGGGAAATTCCTACGAGCAGTACTTC.

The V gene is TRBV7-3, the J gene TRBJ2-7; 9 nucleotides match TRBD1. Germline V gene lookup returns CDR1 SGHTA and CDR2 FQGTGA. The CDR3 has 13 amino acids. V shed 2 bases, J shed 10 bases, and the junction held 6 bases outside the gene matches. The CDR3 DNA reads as TGTGCCAGCAGCTTAGACGGGACAGGGATCCAGTACGTC. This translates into CASSLDGTGIQYV.

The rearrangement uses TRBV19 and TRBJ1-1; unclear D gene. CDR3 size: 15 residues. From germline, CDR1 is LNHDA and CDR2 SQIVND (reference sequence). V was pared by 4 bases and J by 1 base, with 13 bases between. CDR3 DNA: TGTGCCAGTAGTAGGGGAGGGTTTTCGAACACTGAAGCTTTCTTT. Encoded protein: CASSRGGFSNTEAFF.

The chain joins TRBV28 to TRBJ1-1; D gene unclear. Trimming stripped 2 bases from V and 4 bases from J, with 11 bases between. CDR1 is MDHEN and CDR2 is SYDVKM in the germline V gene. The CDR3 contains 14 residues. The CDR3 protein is CASSLINRVTEAFF. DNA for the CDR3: TGTGCCAGCAGTTTAATTAACAGAGTCACTGAAGCTTTCTTT.